The next 4 T cell receptor beta chains were all read from a single sample in a study of cytomegalovirus exposure and HLA in healthy donors. Primers for the PCR totalled 60 Vbeta and 13 Jbeta. Some clones are missing from TCRdb's copy, which holds only in-frame ones; the method was immunoSEQ multiplex PCR. The table records over 95,000 clones, roughly 80% of them present only once. The material sequenced was PBMCs. Every receptor here comes from a female donor in good health and CMV-seronegative.

The V gene is TRBV7-9, the J gene TRBJ1-1; unclear D gene. The CDR3 runs 16 residues. The V end lost 0 bases, the J end lost 6 bases, and 17 bases lay between the germline ends. Germline CDR1 reads SEHNR; CDR2 reads FQNEAQ (reference sequence). As DNA, the CDR3 is TGTGCCAGCAGCTTAGCCGACTCGGGGTTCTGGGCTGAAGCTTTCTTT. Translating it yields CASSLADSGFWAEAFF.

The chain has TRBV4-2 and TRBJ2-3; D call uncertain. The length of the CDR3 is 12 residues. Deletions cut 4 bases from V and 4 bases from J, with 6 bases between. CDR1 and CDR2 from the germline V gene are LGHNA and YNFKEQ. CDR3 in amino acids: CASSPRADTQYF. CDR3 DNA sequence: TGTGCCAGCAGCCCAAGAGCAGATACGCAGTATTTT.

The gene calls are TRBV5-6 and TRBJ2-3; 10 bases match TRBD2. Trimming at V came to 0 bases and at J to 3 bases, leaving 4 bases not matched to a gene. Germline CDR1 reads SGHDT; CDR2 reads YYEEEE. The CDR3 has 16 amino acids. In nucleotides, the CDR3 is TGTGCCAGCAGCTTGGAGGTAGCGGGGGGAACAGATACGCAGTATTTT. Protein sequence: CASSLEVAGGTDTQYF.

The chain carries TRBV5-4 and TRBJ1-1; tentatively, D is TRBD1 (6 bases). This CDR3 has 13 amino acids. In germline, CDR1 is SGHNT, CDR2 YYREEE (reference sequence). Between the trimmed V and J ends, which lost 5 bases and 3 bases, there was a span of 11 bases. In DNA, the CDR3 is TGTGCCAGCAGTCCAACAGGGTACACTGAAGCTTTCTTT. The encoded protein is CASSPTGYTEAFF.